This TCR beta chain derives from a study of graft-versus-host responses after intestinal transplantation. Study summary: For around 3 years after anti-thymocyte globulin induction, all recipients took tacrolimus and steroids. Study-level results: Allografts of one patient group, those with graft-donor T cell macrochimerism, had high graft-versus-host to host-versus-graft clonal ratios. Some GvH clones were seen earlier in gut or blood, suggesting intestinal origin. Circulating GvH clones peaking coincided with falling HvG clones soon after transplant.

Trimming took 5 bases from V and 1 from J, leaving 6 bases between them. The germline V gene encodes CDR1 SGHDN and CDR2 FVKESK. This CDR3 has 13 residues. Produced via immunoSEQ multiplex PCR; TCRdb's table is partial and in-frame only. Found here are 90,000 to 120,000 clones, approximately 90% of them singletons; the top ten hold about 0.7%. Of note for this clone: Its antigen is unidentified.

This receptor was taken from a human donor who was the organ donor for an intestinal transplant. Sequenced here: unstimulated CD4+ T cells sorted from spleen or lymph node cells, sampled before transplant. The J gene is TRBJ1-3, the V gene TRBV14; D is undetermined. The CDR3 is CASSLLSGNTIYF. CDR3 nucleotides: TGTGCCAGCAGCTTGCTATCTGGAAACACCATATATTTT. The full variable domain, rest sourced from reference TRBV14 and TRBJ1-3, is EAGVTQFPSHSVIEKGQTVTLRCDPISGHDNLYWYRRVMGKEIKFLLHFVKESKQDESGMPNNRFLAERTGGTYSTLKVQPAELEDSGVYFCASSLLSGNTIYFGEGSWLTVV.